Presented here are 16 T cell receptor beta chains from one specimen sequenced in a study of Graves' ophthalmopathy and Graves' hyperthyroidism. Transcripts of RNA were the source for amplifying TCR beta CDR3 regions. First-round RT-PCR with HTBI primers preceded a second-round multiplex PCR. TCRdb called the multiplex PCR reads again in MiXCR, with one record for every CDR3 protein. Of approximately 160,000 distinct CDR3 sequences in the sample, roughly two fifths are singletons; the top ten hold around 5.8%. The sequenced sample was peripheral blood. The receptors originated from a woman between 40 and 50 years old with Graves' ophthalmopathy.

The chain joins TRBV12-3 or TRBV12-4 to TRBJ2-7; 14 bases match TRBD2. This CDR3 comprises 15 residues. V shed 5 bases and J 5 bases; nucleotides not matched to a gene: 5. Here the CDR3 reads CASSAGLAGGNEQYF. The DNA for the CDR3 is TGTGCCAGCAGTGCAGGACTAGCGGGAGGTAACGAGCAGTACTTC.

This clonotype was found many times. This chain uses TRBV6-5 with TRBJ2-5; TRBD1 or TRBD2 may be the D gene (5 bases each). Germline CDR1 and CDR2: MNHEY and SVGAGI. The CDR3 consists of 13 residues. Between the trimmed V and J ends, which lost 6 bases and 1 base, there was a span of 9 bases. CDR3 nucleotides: TGTGCCAGCAGCTGGGACGGCCAAGAGACCCAGTACTTC. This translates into CASSWDGQETQYF.

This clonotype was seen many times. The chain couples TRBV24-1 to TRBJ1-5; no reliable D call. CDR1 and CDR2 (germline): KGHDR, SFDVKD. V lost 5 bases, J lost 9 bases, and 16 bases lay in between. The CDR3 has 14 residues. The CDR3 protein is CATSAFGASGPQHF. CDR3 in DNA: TGTGCCACCAGTGCTTTCGGCGCCAGCGGGCCCCAGCATTTT.

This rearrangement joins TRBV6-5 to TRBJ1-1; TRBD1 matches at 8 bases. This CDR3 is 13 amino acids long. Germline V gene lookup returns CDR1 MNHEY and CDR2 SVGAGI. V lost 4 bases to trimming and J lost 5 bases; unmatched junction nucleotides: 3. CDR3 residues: CASSSGGRTEAFF. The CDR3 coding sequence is TGTGCCAGCAGTTCAGGGGGCAGGACTGAAGCTTTCTTT.

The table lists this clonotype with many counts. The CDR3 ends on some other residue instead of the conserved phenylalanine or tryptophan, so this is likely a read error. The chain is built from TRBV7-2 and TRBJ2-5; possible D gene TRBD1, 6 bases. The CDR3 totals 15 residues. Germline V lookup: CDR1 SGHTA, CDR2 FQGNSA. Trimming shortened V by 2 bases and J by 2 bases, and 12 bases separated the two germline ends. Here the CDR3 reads CASSLFGDKQETQYS. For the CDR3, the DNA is TGTGCCAGCAGCTTATTCGGGGACAAGCAAGAGACCCAGTACTCC.

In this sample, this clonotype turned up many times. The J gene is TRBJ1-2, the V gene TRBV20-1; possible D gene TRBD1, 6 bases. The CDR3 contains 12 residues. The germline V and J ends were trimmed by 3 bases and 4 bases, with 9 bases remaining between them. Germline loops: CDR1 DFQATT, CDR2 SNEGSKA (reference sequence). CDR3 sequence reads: CSARNRAYGYTF. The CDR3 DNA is TGCAGTGCTAGGAACAGGGCCTATGGCTACACCTTC.

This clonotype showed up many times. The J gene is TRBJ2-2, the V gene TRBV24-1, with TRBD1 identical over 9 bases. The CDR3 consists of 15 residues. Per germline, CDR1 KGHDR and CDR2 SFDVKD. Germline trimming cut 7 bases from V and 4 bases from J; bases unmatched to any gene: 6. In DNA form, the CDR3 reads TGTGCCACCAGCTGGACAGGGGATACCACCGGGGAGCTGTTTTTT. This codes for CATSWTGDTTGELFF.

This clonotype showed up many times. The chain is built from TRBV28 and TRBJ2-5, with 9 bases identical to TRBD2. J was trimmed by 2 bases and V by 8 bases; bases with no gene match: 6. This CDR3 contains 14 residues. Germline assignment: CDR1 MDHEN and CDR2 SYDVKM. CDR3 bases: TGTGCCAGCGGATGGCGGGGGGGACAAGAGACCCAGTACTTC. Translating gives CASGWRGGQETQYF. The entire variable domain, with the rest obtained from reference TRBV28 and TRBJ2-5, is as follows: DVKVTQSSRYLVKRTGEKVFLECVQDMDHENMFWYRQDPGLGLRLIYFSYDVKMKEKGDIPEGYSVSREKKERFSLILESASTNQTSMYLCASGWRGGQETQYFGPGTRLLVL.

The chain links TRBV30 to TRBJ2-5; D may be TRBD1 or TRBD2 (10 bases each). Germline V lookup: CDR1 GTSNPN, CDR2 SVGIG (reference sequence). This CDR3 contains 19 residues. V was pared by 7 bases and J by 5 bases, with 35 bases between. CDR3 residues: CASLGQGPPGEAGGETQYF. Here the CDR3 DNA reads TGTGCCTCGCTGGGACAGGGGCCGCCGGGAGAAGCGGGAGGGGAGACCCAGTACTTC. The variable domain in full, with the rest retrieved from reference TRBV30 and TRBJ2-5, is SQTIHQWPATLVQPVGSPLSLECTVEGTSNPNLYWYRQAAGRGLQLLFYSVGIGQISSEVPQNLSASRPQDRQFILSSKKLLLSDSGFYLCASLGQGPPGEAGGETQYFGPGTRLLVL.

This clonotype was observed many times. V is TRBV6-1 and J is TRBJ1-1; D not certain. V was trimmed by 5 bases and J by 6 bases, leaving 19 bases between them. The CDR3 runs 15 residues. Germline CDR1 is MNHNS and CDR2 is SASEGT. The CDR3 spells CASSKPSRPQPEAFF. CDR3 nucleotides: TGTGCCAGCAGTAAGCCATCACGCCCCCAACCTGAAGCTTTCTTT.

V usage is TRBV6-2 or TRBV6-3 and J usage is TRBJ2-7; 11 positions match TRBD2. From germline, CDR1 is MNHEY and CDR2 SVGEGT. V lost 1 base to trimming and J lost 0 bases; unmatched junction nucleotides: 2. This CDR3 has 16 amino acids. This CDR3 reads CASSYLGLAVSYEQYF. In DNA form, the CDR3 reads TGTGCCAGCAGTTACTTGGGACTAGCGGTCTCCTACGAGCAGTACTTC.

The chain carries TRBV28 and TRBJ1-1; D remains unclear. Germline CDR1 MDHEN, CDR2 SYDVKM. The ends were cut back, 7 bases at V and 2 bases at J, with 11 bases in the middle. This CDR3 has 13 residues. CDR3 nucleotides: TGTGCCAGCACTAGGGTTAAAAACACTGAAGCTTTCTTT. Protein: CASTRVKNTEAFF.

CDR3 DNA sequence: TGTGCCAGCAGCTTATGGGCAGGGGGTAGCTATGGCTACACCTTC. Amino acids: CASSLWAGGSYGYTF. The chain employs TRBV7-8 and TRBJ1-2; 7 bases fit TRBD1. J lost 4 bases, V lost 2 bases, and 7 bases had no gene match. Germline V CDR1 and CDR2: SGHVS, FQNEAQ. This CDR3 has 15 amino acids.

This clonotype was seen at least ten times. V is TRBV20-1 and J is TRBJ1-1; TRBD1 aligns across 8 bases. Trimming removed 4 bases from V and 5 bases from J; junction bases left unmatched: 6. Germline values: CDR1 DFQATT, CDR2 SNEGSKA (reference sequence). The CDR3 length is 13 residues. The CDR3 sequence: CSANRGGFTEAFF. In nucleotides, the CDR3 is TGCAGTGCTAACAGGGGGGGTTTTACTGAAGCTTTCTTT.

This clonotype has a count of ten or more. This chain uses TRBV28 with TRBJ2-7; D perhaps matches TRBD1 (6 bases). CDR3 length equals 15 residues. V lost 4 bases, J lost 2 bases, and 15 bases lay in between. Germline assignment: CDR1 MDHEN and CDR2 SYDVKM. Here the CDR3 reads CASSSYRDNTYEQYF. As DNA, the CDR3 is TGTGCCAGCAGTTCCTACCGGGACAACACCTACGAGCAGTACTTC.

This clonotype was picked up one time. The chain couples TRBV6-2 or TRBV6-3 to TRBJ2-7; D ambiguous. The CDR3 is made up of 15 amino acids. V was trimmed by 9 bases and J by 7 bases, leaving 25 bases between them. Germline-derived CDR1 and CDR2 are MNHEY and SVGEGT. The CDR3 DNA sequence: TGTGCCAGTCAAGCCCACGGCCTCGACCGCGCGGAGCAGTACTTC. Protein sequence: CASQAHGLDRAEQYF.